This T cell receptor (beta chain) derives from a study of control samples from healthy donors and cancer patients. Germline V gene data show CDR1 as SGHVS and CDR2 as FQNEAQ. The CDR3 has 12 amino acids. The V end was cut by 2 bases, the J end by 8 bases, with 6 bases between. This table comes from immunoSEQ multiplex PCR, and its TCRdb copy is limited to in-frame clones, with some not included. The repertoire has 90,000 to 95,000 clones, around four fifths of them found once; the top ten carry around 20%. The sample comprised blood. This TCR came from a man aged 25 to 40 in good health. This chain connects TRBV7-8 to TRBJ1-4, with D perhaps matching TRBD1 (5 bases). The CDR3: CASSLWGEKLFF. The CDR3 nucleotides read TGTGCCAGCAGCTTATGGGGCGAAAAACTGTTTTTT.